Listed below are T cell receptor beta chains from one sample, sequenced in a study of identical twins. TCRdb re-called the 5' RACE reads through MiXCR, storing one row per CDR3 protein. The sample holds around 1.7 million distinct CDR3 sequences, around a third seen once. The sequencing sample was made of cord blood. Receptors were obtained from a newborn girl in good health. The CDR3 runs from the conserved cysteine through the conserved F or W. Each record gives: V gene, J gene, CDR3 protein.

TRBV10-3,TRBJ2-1,CATSLAQDYNEQFF
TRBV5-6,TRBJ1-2,CASTYDRGNYGYTF
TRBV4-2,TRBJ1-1,CASSKPTGVDEAFF
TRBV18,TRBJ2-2,CASSPPGGPFLNTGELFF
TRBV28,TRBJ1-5,CASSLSGGRYQPQHF
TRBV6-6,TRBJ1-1,CASSYPLGSGTEAFF
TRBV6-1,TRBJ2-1,CASIQRDTNYNERFF
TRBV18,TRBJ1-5,CASSPQGRVRNQPQHF
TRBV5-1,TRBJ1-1,CASSFRTADTEAFF
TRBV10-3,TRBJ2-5,CAIGSGVFGQYF
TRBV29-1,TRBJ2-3,CSDDRGHTDTQYF
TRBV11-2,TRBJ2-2,CAGSPTSVSGELFF
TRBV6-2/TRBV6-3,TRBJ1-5,CASVPGPYSNQPQHF
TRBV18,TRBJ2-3,CASSPLPTTDTQYF
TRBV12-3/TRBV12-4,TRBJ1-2,CASSFGTGGLNYGYTF
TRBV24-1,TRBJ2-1,CATSDAPPWTSGHNEQFF
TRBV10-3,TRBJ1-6,CAISEAGYSPLHF
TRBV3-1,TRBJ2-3,CASSQASGRDTQYF
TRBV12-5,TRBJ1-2,CASGLVARGRPLYGYTF
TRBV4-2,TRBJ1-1,CASSQFVGDNTEAFF
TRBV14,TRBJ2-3,CASSQDLYTDTQYF
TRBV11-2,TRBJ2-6,CASSLGGQGFSGANVLTF
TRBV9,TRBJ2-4,CASSSRLVGINEQYF
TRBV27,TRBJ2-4,CASSLSSPRSIQYF
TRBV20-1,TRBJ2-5,CSARAVPTETQYF
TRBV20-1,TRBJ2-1,CSASGSLHNEQFF
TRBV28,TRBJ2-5,CASSWSVEVTQYF
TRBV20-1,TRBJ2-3,CSARDRSRTLTDTQYF
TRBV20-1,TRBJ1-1,CSATQGWIGAFF
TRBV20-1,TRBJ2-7,CSARMDSSYEQYF
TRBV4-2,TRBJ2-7,CASSQDGAWTENSYEQYF
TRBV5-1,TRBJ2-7,CASSLGLAGSRAYEQYF
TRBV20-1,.,CSARRSNEQYF
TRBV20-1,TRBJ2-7,CSAKPSGGTSGTYEQYF
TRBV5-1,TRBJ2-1,CASSLWGTGNEQFF
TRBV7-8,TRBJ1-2,CASSLKGALGYGYTF
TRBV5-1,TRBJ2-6,CASSDVGSGANVLTF
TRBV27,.,CASSLFAGENEQYF
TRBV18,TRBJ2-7,CASSPSSSLSSYEQYF
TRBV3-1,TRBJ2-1,CASSQRGETSGYLSSYNEQFF
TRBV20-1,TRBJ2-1,CSAERTSGSYNEQFF